This passage covers 14 T cell receptor beta chains from one sample sequenced in a study of T cell responses to AZD1222 COVID-19 vaccine (dated by TCRdb to the early 2020s). The library came from the immunoSEQ multiplex PCR assay. TCRdb took this table from immuneACCESS and kept in-frame rearrangements with V and J called. Such tables lack part of the clones; where checked against another copy, unresolved V genes explain under half of the gap, and the rest is unexplained. Present in this sample are fewer than 150,000 clones, over 85% of which were seen just once. Around 3.1% of the sample rests with the top ten. In light of the paper, this sample's time point label describes: baseline before first vaccination. Sequenced material: peripheral blood, taken on day 0 of AZD1222 vaccination. The receptors derive from an adult in good health.

The chain combines TRBV6-5 with TRBJ2-1; possibly TRBD2 for D (6 bases). V was clipped by 5 bases and J by 4 bases, with 15 bases between them. The CDR3 runs to 15 residues. The germline CDR1 and CDR2 sequences are MNHEY and SVGAGI. As DNA, the CDR3 is TGTGCCAGCAGTCCTGGAGGGGCGGGGTACAATGAGCAGTTCTTC. Translation gives CASSPGGAGYNEQFF.

The rearrangement joins TRBV5-1 to TRBJ1-4, with D uncertain. Looked up from germline, CDR1 is SGHRS and CDR2 is YFSETQ. V lost 3 bases and J 2 bases, leaving 8 bases between the germline ends. The CDR3 runs to 14 residues. In DNA form, the CDR3 reads TGCGCCAGCAGCTACGGGAGTACTAATGAAAAACTGTTTTTT. This encodes CASSYGSTNEKLFF.

This chain links TRBV28 with TRBJ1-5, with 9 bases aligning to TRBD1. V was pared by 5 bases and J by 2 bases, with 10 bases of the junction left unmatched. The CDR3 contains 17 residues. Germline CDR1 MDHEN, CDR2 SYDVKM. CDR3 amino acids: CASSAPRDRAGNQPQHF. The CDR3 DNA reads as TGTGCCAGCAGTGCTCCCCGGGACAGGGCTGGCAATCAGCCCCAGCATTTT.

The genes are TRBV3-1 (or the pseudogene TRBV3-2) and TRBJ1-1; D unclear. The CDR3 is made up of 14 amino acids. V was trimmed by 3 bases and J by 4 bases, leaving 12 bases between them. CDR1 and CDR2 from the germline V gene are LGHDT and YNNKEL (reference sequence). In DNA, the CDR3 is TGTGCCAGCAGCCACGCCTCACTGGCCACTGAAGCTTTCTTT. Its translation is CASSHASLATEAFF.

The V and J genes are TRBV9 and TRBJ1-1, with D tentatively TRBD1 (5 bases). Germline V gene data show CDR1 as SGDLS and CDR2 as YYNGEE. CDR3 length: 14 residues. Trimming took off 5 bases at V and 4 bases at J, with 15 bases between the two ends. The CDR3 sequence: CASSFGPGGTEAFF. CDR3 sequence (DNA): TGTGCCAGCAGTTTCGGGCCTGGGGGCACTGAAGCTTTCTTT.

This chain connects TRBV5-1 to TRBJ2-1; D is ambiguous. Germline assignment: CDR1 SGHRS and CDR2 YFSETQ. CDR3 size: 14 residues. V was cut by 0 bases and J by 6 bases, with 10 bases left in between. This CDR3 is CASSLDGRPNEQFF. CDR3 in DNA: TGCGCCAGCAGCTTGGACGGTCGGCCCAATGAGCAGTTCTTC.

This clone has more than one count but fewer than ten. The chain couples TRBV19 to TRBJ2-2, with a possible D match to TRBD1 (6 bases). CDR3 size: 15 residues. Germline lookup yields CDR1 LNHDA and CDR2 SQIVND (reference sequence). Trimming shortened V by 3 bases and J by 4 bases, and 12 bases separated the two germline ends. CDR3 region: CASSMQGPVTGELFF. The CDR3 nucleotides are TGTGCCAGTAGTATGCAGGGGCCGGTCACCGGGGAGCTGTTTTTT.

V usage is TRBV6-5 and J usage is TRBJ2-7, with 10 bases lining up with TRBD1. Germline V gene data show CDR1 as MNHEY and CDR2 as SVGAGI. After removal of 6 bases from V and 4 bases from J, the junction contained 6 bases not matched to a gene. This CDR3 contains 14 residues. In DNA, the CDR3 is TGTGCCAGCAGCTCGGACAGGGGGAGTTACGAGCAGTACTTC. This codes for CASSSDRGSYEQYF.

CDR3 sequence reads: CASNRQGPVAGTEAFF. CDR3 DNA sequence: TGTGCCAGCAACCGACAGGGGCCCGTCGCGGGCACTGAAGCTTTCTTT. This chain links TRBV6-6 with TRBJ1-1; TRBD1 matches 8 bases. V lost 7 bases, J lost 4 bases, and 14 bases stayed unmatched. Per the germline V gene, CDR1 is MNHNY and CDR2 is SVGAGI (reference sequence). The CDR3 consists of 16 residues.

The chain carries TRBV7-9 and TRBJ2-1, with 7 bases matching TRBD1. The CDR3 totals 19 residues. V was clipped by 3 bases and J by 5 bases; unmatched bases: 19. CDR1 and CDR2 (germline): SEHNR, FQNEAQ (reference sequence). The CDR3: CASSFVKGGHWGNNNEQFF. As DNA, the CDR3 is TGTGCCAGCAGCTTTGTGAAAGGGGGCCATTGGGGAAATAACAATGAGCAGTTCTTC.

J is TRBJ2-3 and V is TRBV18; D is unresolved. The CDR3 has 17 residues. CDR1 is KGHSH and CDR2 is LQKENI in the germline V gene. V lost 0 bases, J lost 2 bases, and 15 bases lay in between. Here the CDR3 DNA reads TGTGCCAGCTCACCACCCCAAGGACCCCCGGACACAGATACGCAGTATTTT. Translated, it gives CASSPPQGPPDTDTQYF.

The chain is built from TRBV28 and TRBJ2-5, with 8 bases fitting TRBD2. Trimming removed 3 bases from V and 5 bases from J; junction bases left unmatched: 11. The CDR3 extends over 16 amino acids. The germline CDR1 and CDR2 sequences are MDHEN and SYDVKM. The CDR3 loop reads CASSFRGGQFGETQYF. CDR3 nucleotides: TGTGCCAGCAGTTTCCGCGGGGGGCAATTTGGGGAGACCCAGTACTTC.

The chain combines TRBV10-3 with TRBJ1-1, with TRBD1 matching over 7 bases. The CDR3 contains 16 residues. V shed 4 bases, J shed 4 bases, and the junction held 12 bases outside the gene matches. CDR1 ENHRY and CDR2 SYGVKD come from the germline V gene. This chain's CDR3 is CAISGEGAFDGTEAFF. CDR3 nucleotides: TGTGCCATCAGTGGGGAGGGGGCATTCGACGGCACTGAAGCTTTCTTT.

The genes are TRBV7-9 and TRBJ2-1; 9 bases are a match to TRBD2. J was trimmed by 1 base and V by 6 bases; bases with no gene match: 4. Germline V gene data show CDR1 as SEHNR and CDR2 as FQNEAQ (reference sequence). This CDR3 has 15 amino acids. The CDR3 DNA reads TGTGCCAGCAGAAGTAGCGGGAGTTCCTACAATGAGCAGTTCTTC. Its translation is CASRSSGSSYNEQFF.